This TCR beta chain was profiled in a study of cytomegalovirus exposure and HLA in healthy donors. Germline V gene data show CDR1 as SGHNT and CDR2 as YYREEE (reference sequence). V lost 0 bases, J lost 1 base, and 8 bases lay in between. This CDR3 contains 14 residues. Study-level points and caveats: In a later analysis, TCR beta V- and J-gene trimming was associated with a missense DCLRE1C variant.

Concerning this clone itself: The target antigen is unknown.

The PCR used 60 Vbeta and 13 Jbeta primers. Sequencing was performed with immunoSEQ multiplex PCR; in TCRdb, only in-frame clones are kept and a portion is missing. The table records 150,000 to 180,000 clones, 60% to 75% of them present only once. This receptor was taken from a man younger than 35 in good health and CMV-seronegative. The material sequenced was PBMCs. V and J are TRBV5-4 and TRBJ2-7; D might be TRBD2 (6 bases). CDR3 region: CASSLAGGSYEQYV. CDR3 nucleotides: TGTGCCAGCAGCTTGGCCGGGGGATCCTACGAGCAGTACGTC.